These T cell receptor beta chains were read from a single sample in a study of blood T cell repertoires in COVID-19. Data came from immunoSEQ multiplex PCR; TCRdb stores just in-frame clones and leaves some out. The sample has around 210,000 clones, over 80% seen once. The specimen sequenced was peripheral blood. These receptors all come from a man in his sixties with COVID-19, enrolled during active disease. The CDR3 runs from the conserved cysteine through the conserved F or W. D genes are given only for firm matches. A clone size is listed for some rows: how often the clone was seen (once, few, many), or a class if it is expanded.

J gene	D gene	V gene	clone size	CDR3 protein	CDR3 DNA
TRBJ1-3	TRBD1	TRBV10-3	-	CAISEPYRDRGNTIYF	TGTGCCATCAGTGAGCCTTATCGGGACAGGGGAAACACCATATATTTT
TRBJ2-3	-	TRBV7-3	once	CASSLREWSTDTQYF	TGTGCCAGCAGCCTACGGGAGTGGAGCACAGATACGCAGTATTTT
TRBJ1-3	TRBD1	TRBV7-2	once	CASSLVFRGLSGNTIYF	TGTGCCAGCAGCTTAGTCTTCAGGGGGCTCTCTGGAAACACCATATATTTT
TRBJ1-5	TRBD1	TRBV7-2	once	CASSLARTGVQPQHF	TGTGCCAGCAGCTTAGCAAGGACAGGGGTGCAGCCCCAGCATTTT
TRBJ2-7	TRBD2	TRBV27	-	CASRTSGAYEQYF	TGTGCCAGTCGGACTAGCGGAGCCTACGAGCAGTACTTC
TRBJ2-7	TRBD1	TRBV20-1	-	CSASTGGSSYEQYF	TGCAGTGCTAGTACAGGGGGCAGTTCCTACGAGCAGTACTTC
TRBJ2-5	TRBD1	TRBV5-1	-	CASSLGGTGVGETQYF	TGCGCCAGCAGCTTGGGAGGGACAGGGGTAGGCGAGACCCAGTACTTC
TRBJ1-5	TRBD1	TRBV27	-	CASSTIGTGYQPQHF	TGTGCCAGCAGCACCATTGGGACAGGTTATCAGCCCCAGCATTTT
TRBJ1-1	-	TRBV10-3	once	CATLGGNTEAFF	TGTGCCACCTTAGGGGGGAACACTGAAGCTTTCTTT
TRBJ2-7	TRBD2	TRBV20-1	-	CSASGGRNAYEQYF	TGCAGTGCTAGTGGCGGGAGAAACGCCTACGAGCAGTACTTC
TRBJ2-3	-	TRBV12-3/TRBV12-4	few	CASRTGLGGTQYF	TGTGCCAGCAGGACGGGGTTAGGAGGTACGCAGTATTTT
TRBJ1-5	-	TRBV29-1	once	CSVVAGIRHRDQPQHF	TGCAGCGTTGTAGCCGGGATCCGGCACCGAGATCAGCCCCAGCATTTT
TRBJ2-3	TRBD2	TRBV4-2	-	CASSQGSGGGTDTQYF	TGTGCCAGCAGCCAAGGATCGGGAGGTGGTACAGATACGCAGTATTTT
TRBJ1-3	-	TRBV9	-	CASSAYQDPGNTIYF	TGTGCCAGCAGCGCGTACCAGGATCCAGGAAACACCATATATTTT
TRBJ1-2	-	TRBV5-1	-	CASSTTGIYGYTF	TGCGCCAGCAGCACTACAGGTATCTATGGCTACACCTTC
TRBJ1-2	-	TRBV10-3	-	CAISELQGGGYTF	TGTGCCATCAGTGAGTTACAGGGTGGTGGCTACACCTTC
TRBJ1-2	-	TRBV7-7	-	CAIYPGQRHNYGYTF	TGTGCCATCTATCCGGGACAACGACATAACTATGGCTACACCTTC
TRBJ2-5	TRBD1	TRBV7-3	once	CASAPGTGDRAQYF	TGTGCCAGTGCTCCCGGGACAGGGGACCGGGCCCAGTACTTC
TRBJ1-1	-	TRBV7-9	-	CASSLGGSEAFF	TGTGCCAGCAGCTTAGGAGGGTCTGAAGCTTTCTTT
TRBJ1-5	TRBD1	TRBV7-9	-	CASSLGGTAHSNQPQHF	TGTGCCAGCAGCTTAGGGGGGACAGCACATAGCAATCAGCCCCAGCATTTT
TRBJ1-2	-	TRBV5-6	-	CASSLVVVGGYTF	TGTGCCAGCAGCTTGGTTGTGGTCGGTGGCTACACCTTC
TRBJ2-3	-	TRBV10-3	-	CAISGGASDPTDTQYF	TGTGCCATCAGTGGGGGCGCTAGCGACCCCACAGATACGCAGTATTTT
TRBJ1-2	-	TRBV27	-	CASSLTQGNRYGYTF	TGTGCCAGCAGTTTAACCCAGGGAAATCGCTATGGCTACACCTTC
TRBJ2-3	-	TRBV7-2	-	CASSPWRGVRADTQYF	TGTGCCAGCAGCCCCTGGCGCGGGGTCCGGGCAGATACGCAGTATTTT
TRBJ1-2	TRBD1	TRBV19	-	CASRTTGGNYGYTF	TGTGCCAGTAGAACTACAGGGGGTAACTATGGCTACACCTTC
TRBJ1-3	TRBD1	TRBV18	-	CASSSLTGNSGNTIYF	TGTGCCAGCTCATCCCTGACAGGGAACTCTGGAAACACCATATATTTT
TRBJ1-2	-	TRBV14	-	CASSQAGYGYTF	TGTGCCAGCAGCCAGGCCGGGTATGGCTACACCTTC
TRBJ2-7	TRBD1	TRBV6-5	once	CASRPGQGSYEQYF	TGTGCCAGCAGACCGGGACAGGGCTCCTACGAGCAGTACTTC
TRBJ1-5	TRBD1	TRBV30	-	CACQTGHQPQHF	TGTGCCTGCCAGACAGGGCATCAGCCCCAGCATTTT
TRBJ2-5	TRBD2	TRBV7-9	-	CASTGAGGRKLGETQYF	TGTGCCAGCACCGGCGCGGGGGGGCGCAAATTAGGAGAGACCCAGTACTTC